The rows below give T cell receptor beta chains drawn from one sample of a study of T cell changes during pregnancy in multiple sclerosis. Produced via immunoSEQ multiplex PCR; TCRdb's table is partial and in-frame only. The sample shows 85,000 to 90,000 clones, about 93% of them seen only once. The input for sequencing was peripheral blood, taken after pregnancy. The source of these receptors is a female donor in good health, enrolled as a control in a pregnancy study. Both conserved end residues are part of each CDR3. The D gene is left open where the match is weak. For some rows the clone size is stated as once, few or many, or as a class when expanded; others skip it.

v_gene: TRBV19
abundance: NA
j_gene: TRBJ2-7
d_gene: TRBD2
CDR3aa: CASSWGLAGEHAYEQYF
CDR3nt: TGTGCCAGTAGTTGGGGACTAGCGGGAGAGCACGCCTACGAGCAGTACTTC

v_gene: TRBV10-1
abundance: once
j_gene: TRBJ2-2
d_gene: TRBD1
CDR3aa: CASRTGKGAPGELFF
CDR3nt: TGCGCCAGCAGGACGGGGAAGGGGGCGCCCGGGGAGCTGTTTTTT

v_gene: TRBV29-1
abundance: NA
j_gene: TRBJ1-2
d_gene: TRBD1
CDR3aa: CSVAPGQGARYGYTF
CDR3nt: TGCAGCGTTGCCCCAGGACAGGGGGCCCGCTATGGCTACACCTTC

v_gene: TRBV5-1
abundance: NA
j_gene: TRBJ2-3
d_gene: TRBD2
CDR3aa: CASSWTSGSQSTDTQYF
CDR3nt: TGCGCCAGCAGCTGGACTAGCGGGAGCCAGAGCACAGATACGCAGTATTTT

v_gene: TRBV5-4
abundance: NA
j_gene: TRBJ2-7
d_gene: NA
CDR3aa: CASSLQSYSYEQYF
CDR3nt: TGTGCCAGCAGCTTGCAATCCTACTCCTACGAGCAGTACTTC

v_gene: TRBV6-4
abundance: NA
j_gene: TRBJ2-3
d_gene: TRBD2
CDR3aa: CASSETSHGTDTQYF
CDR3nt: TGTGCCAGCAGTGAGACTAGCCACGGCACAGATACGCAGTATTTT

v_gene: TRBV19
abundance: NA
j_gene: TRBJ2-6
d_gene: NA
CDR3aa: CASQRSSGANVLTF
CDR3nt: TGTGCCAGCCAAAGGAGCTCTGGGGCCAACGTCCTGACTTTC

v_gene: TRBV27
abundance: NA
j_gene: TRBJ1-5
d_gene: NA
CDR3aa: CASSLESNQPQHF
CDR3nt: TGTGCCAGCAGTTTGGAGAGCAATCAGCCCCAGCATTTT

v_gene: TRBV7-2
abundance: NA
j_gene: TRBJ1-5
d_gene: TRBD1
CDR3aa: CASSSRTGGWGNQPQHF
CDR3nt: TGTGCCAGCAGCTCCAGGACAGGGGGCTGGGGCAATCAGCCCCAGCATTTT

v_gene: TRBV5-1
abundance: NA
j_gene: TRBJ2-7
d_gene: TRBD2
CDR3aa: CASSSGKELAGDYEQYF
CDR3nt: TGCGCCAGCAGCTCTGGCAAAGAACTAGCGGGTGACTACGAGCAGTACTTC

v_gene: TRBV18
abundance: NA
j_gene: TRBJ2-7
d_gene: NA
CDR3aa: CASSPTDGAYYEQYF
CDR3nt: TGTGCCAGCTCACCGACGGATGGGGCTTACTACGAGCAGTACTTC

v_gene: TRBV28
abundance: NA
j_gene: TRBJ2-1
d_gene: TRBD2
CDR3aa: CASSTGGYNEQFF
CDR3nt: TGTGCCAGCAGCACGGGGGGCTACAATGAGCAGTTCTTC

v_gene: TRBV7-2
abundance: NA
j_gene: TRBJ1-5
d_gene: TRBD1
CDR3aa: CASSLNRGQPQHF
CDR3nt: TGTGCCAGCAGCTTAAACAGGGGACAGCCCCAGCATTTT

v_gene: TRBV18
abundance: NA
j_gene: TRBJ1-1
d_gene: TRBD1
CDR3aa: CASSRDSNTEAFF
CDR3nt: TGTGCCAGCTCACGGGACAGCAACACTGAAGCTTTCTTT

v_gene: TRBV5-4
abundance: once
j_gene: TRBJ2-7
d_gene: TRBD1
CDR3aa: CASRTGTVGSEQYF
CDR3nt: TGTGCCAGCAGGACCGGGACAGTTGGTTCCGAGCAGTACTTC

v_gene: TRBV9
abundance: NA
j_gene: TRBJ2-3
d_gene: NA
CDR3aa: CASSVGAGVTDTQYF
CDR3nt: TGTGCCAGCAGCGTCGGCGCGGGCGTAACAGATACGCAGTATTTT

v_gene: TRBV6-1
abundance: NA
j_gene: TRBJ2-3
d_gene: TRBD2
CDR3aa: CASSVLGTSGRFSTDTQYF
CDR3nt: TGTGCCAGCAGTGTACTCGGGACTAGCGGGAGGTTTAGCACAGATACGCAGTATTTT

v_gene: TRBV4-1
abundance: NA
j_gene: TRBJ1-4
d_gene: TRBD1
CDR3aa: CASSQVGTGNEKLFF
CDR3nt: TGCGCCAGCAGCCAAGTTGGGACAGGGAACGAAAAACTGTTTTTT

v_gene: TRBV28
abundance: once
j_gene: TRBJ2-3
d_gene: NA
CDR3aa: CASSRVATDTQYF
CDR3nt: TGTGCCAGCAGTCGGGTGGCCACAGATACGCAGTATTTT

v_gene: TRBV5-1
abundance: NA
j_gene: TRBJ2-1
d_gene: TRBD2
CDR3aa: CASSWGSSGSIDEQFF
CDR3nt: TGCGCCAGCAGCTGGGGTAGTAGCGGGAGTATCGATGAGCAGTTCTTC

v_gene: TRBV2
abundance: once
j_gene: TRBJ2-7
d_gene: TRBD1
CDR3aa: CASSGDRFEQYF
CDR3nt: TGTGCCAGCAGTGGGGACAGATTCGAGCAGTACTTC

v_gene: TRBV28
abundance: NA
j_gene: TRBJ2-7
d_gene: TRBD1
CDR3aa: CASKTGGFYEQYF
CDR3nt: TGTGCCAGCAAAACAGGGGGGTTCTACGAGCAGTACTTC